One T cell receptor (beta chain) is described in this entry. Other DNA variants within this sample encode the same CDR3. The data were produced by immunoSEQ multiplex PCR, yet TCRdb's version contains in-frame clones alone and is incomplete. The repertoire holds about 97,000 clones, with about 82% as singletons. The data belong to a study of T cell responses to AZD1222 COVID-19 vaccine. Trimming cost V 4 bases and J 2 bases, with 5 bases left between them. Germline CDR1 is ENHRY and CDR2 is SYGVKD. The CDR3 has 12 amino acids. The clonotype was recovered from an adult in good health. This chain uses TRBV10-3 with TRBJ1-2; weak D call: TRBD1 (5 bases). Source: peripheral blood, taken on day 0 of AZD1222 vaccination. The CDR3 DNA reads TGTGCCATCAGTGGGGACAACTATGGCTACACCTTC. This sequence encodes CAISGDNYGYTF.